This passage covers 20 T cell receptor beta chains from one sample sequenced in a study of cytomegalovirus exposure and HLA in healthy donors. The study ran its PCR with 60 Vbeta and 13 Jbeta primers. Measured with immunoSEQ multiplex PCR; TCRdb has only the in-frame clones, and not every one. The sample has 55,000 to 80,000 clones; 75% are singletons. The source material was PBMCs. The receptors stem from a man in his 70s in good health and CMV-seronegative.

A few counts support this clone. V gene TRBV6-5 combines with J gene TRBJ2-3; D is perhaps TRBD2 (5 bases). The CDR3 loop spans 14 amino acids. Germline V gives CDR1 MNHEY, CDR2 SVGAGI. V lost 5 bases and J 0 bases, leaving 9 bases between the germline ends. For the CDR3, the DNA is TGTGCCAGCAGTAGCGGATACAGCACAGATACGCAGTATTTT. This translates into CASSSGYSTDTQYF.

There are a few counts of this clone. The V and J genes are TRBV7-2 and TRBJ2-1; 10 nucleotides line up with TRBD1. With V trimmed by 6 bases and J by 10 bases, 9 bases remained unmatched. The CDR3 spans 14 residues. The V gene's germline CDR1 is SGHTA and CDR2 FQGNSA. DNA of the CDR3: TGTGCCAGCAGTAAGGGACAGGGGTTCCGCGAGCAGTTCTTC. Translated, it gives CASSKGQGFREQFF.

The chain combines TRBV5-6 with TRBJ2-7; 10 bases map to TRBD2. Looked up from germline, CDR1 is SGHDT and CDR2 is YYEEEE. This CDR3 is 15 amino acids long. V gave up 3 bases and J gave up 7 bases; unmatched junction bases: 10. CDR3 nucleotides: TGTGCCAGCAGCTGGGGCTCCCTAGCGGGAGATGAGCAGTACTTC. Translating gives CASSWGSLAGDEQYF. The full variable domain, rest sourced from reference TRBV5-6 and TRBJ2-7, is DAGVTQSPTHLIKTRGQQVTLRCSPKSGHDTVSWYQQALGQGPQFIFQYYEEEERQRGNFPDRFSGHQFPNYSSELNVNALLLGDSALYLCASSWGSLAGDEQYFGPGTRLTVT.

The chain recombines TRBV2 with TRBJ2-7; tentative D call: TRBD1 (5 bases). The CDR3 contains 14 residues. The V end lost 6 bases, the J end lost 0 bases, and 12 bases lay between the germline ends. Germline V lookup: CDR1 SNHLY, CDR2 FYNNEI. The CDR3 coding sequence is TGTGCCAGCAGGGAACAGGTCAGCTCCTACGAGCAGTACTTC. Translation: CASREQVSSYEQYF.

The chain combines TRBV30 with TRBJ2-7; 7 nucleotides align to TRBD1. The CDR3 contains 16 residues. The V segment lost 2 bases and the J segment 2 bases; nucleotides outside the gene matches: 12. The germline gives CDR1 GTSNPN, CDR2 SVGIG (reference sequence). The CDR3 DNA is TGTGCCTGGAGTCCCCGGACAGGAAAGCTCACCTACGAGCAGTACTTC. Translation gives CAWSPRTGKLTYEQYF.

The rearrangement uses TRBV7-2 and TRBJ1-4; no clear D. This CDR3 spans 15 amino acids. Germline V gives CDR1 SGHTA, CDR2 FQGNSA. V was cut by 6 bases and J by 8 bases, with 19 bases left in between. The CDR3 reads CASSPGLDRGEKLFF. In DNA, the CDR3 is TGTGCCAGCAGTCCTGGACTGGACCGTGGAGAAAAACTGTTTTTT. Variable domain in full (rest from reference TRBV7-2 and TRBJ1-4): GAGVSQSPSNKVTEKGKDVELRCDPISGHTALYWYRQSLGQGLEFLIYFQGNSAPDKSGLPSDRFSAERTGGSVSTLTIQRTQQEDSAVYLCASSPGLDRGEKLFFGSGTQLSVL.

This clone was observed a single time. The rearrangement joins TRBV2 to TRBJ2-1, with 7 positions matching TRBD2. Looked up from germline, CDR1 is SNHLY and CDR2 is FYNNEI. Trimming took 6 bases from V and 3 from J; bases not matched to a gene: 8. CDR3 length: 15 amino acids. CDR3 protein: CASSASGADYNEQFF. Here the CDR3 DNA reads TGTGCCAGCAGCGCAAGCGGGGCGGACTACAATGAGCAGTTCTTC.

Only one count was recorded for this clone. The V gene is TRBV10-3, the J gene TRBJ2-1, with TRBD2 as a possible D gene (6 bases). CDR1 is ENHRY and CDR2 is SYGVKD in the germline V gene. V gave up 7 bases and J gave up 0 bases, with 13 bases separating them. This CDR3 region has 15 residues. CDR3 sequence (DNA): TGTGCCATCAATTACGGGGGAAGCTCCTACAATGAGCAGTTCTTC. Its translation is CAINYGGSSYNEQFF.

The table lists this clone with a few counts. V usage is TRBV6-5 and J usage is TRBJ1-5; D is undetermined. CDR1 and CDR2 from the germline V gene are MNHEY and SVGAGI. This CDR3 region has 15 residues. V lost 4 bases, J lost 5 bases, and 15 bases lay in between. CDR3 sequence: CASSLSLWEDQPQHF. The CDR3, as DNA: TGTGCCAGCAGTTTAAGTCTATGGGAGGATCAGCCCCAGCATTTT.

The chain is built from TRBV27 and TRBJ2-5, with D perhaps TRBD1 (5 bases). V lost 4 bases to trimming and J lost 9 bases, with 9 bases between them. CDR3 length: 11 amino acids. Per the germline V gene, CDR1 is MNHEY and CDR2 is SMNVEV (reference sequence). The CDR3 loop is CASSSAGSQYF. Here the CDR3 DNA reads TGTGCCAGCAGTTCCGCAGGGTCCCAGTACTTC.

The chain recombines TRBV2 with TRBJ1-6; 7 nucleotides line up with TRBD1. With 6 bases clipped from V and 7 bases from J, the junction kept 9 bases outside the gene matches. The CDR3 sequence is 15 residues long. CDR1 is SNHLY and CDR2 is FYNNEI in the germline V gene. CDR3: CASRAEGAFNSPLHF. CDR3 DNA: TGTGCCAGCAGAGCTGAGGGGGCCTTCAATTCACCCCTCCACTTT.

The V gene is TRBV5-1, the J gene TRBJ2-1, with D maybe TRBD2 (5 bases). Germline assignment: CDR1 SGHRS and CDR2 YFSETQ. Trimming left V 0 bases short and J 10 bases short, with 11 bases between. The CDR3 covers 13 residues. CDR3 nucleotide sequence: TGCGCCAGCAGCTTGGGGAGAACGGGGGAGCAGTTCTTC. Residues: CASSLGRTGEQFF.

The rearrangement links TRBV7-9 to TRBJ2-5; 8 bases match TRBD1. Per the germline V gene, CDR1 is SEHNR and CDR2 is FQNEAQ (reference sequence). The CDR3 spans 17 residues. The V segment lost 5 bases and the J segment 4 bases; nucleotides outside the gene matches: 15. The CDR3 DNA sequence: TGTGCCAGCAGCCCAGGACAGGGACGGTGGCTGGGAGAGACCCAGTACTTC. Protein: CASSPGQGRWLGETQYF.

The chain employs TRBV9 and TRBJ2-5; 8 nucleotides line up with TRBD2. This CDR3 has 15 residues. Germline V CDR1 and CDR2: SGDLS, YYNGEE. V was pared by 4 bases and J by 4 bases, with 9 bases of the junction left unmatched. The CDR3 coding sequence is TGTGCCAGCAGCCCCGCGGGGGGTAGAGGAGAGACCCAGTACTTC. It yields the protein CASSPAGGRGETQYF.

V is TRBV9 and J is TRBJ2-1; TRBD2 agrees at 8 bases. The germline V gene encodes CDR1 SGDLS and CDR2 YYNGEE. The CDR3 spans 15 residues. V was pared by 1 base and J by 8 bases, with 8 bases of the junction left unmatched. The CDR3 bases are TGTGCCAGCAGCGTAACAGCGGGGGCCCGGGATGAGCAGTTCTTC. Translated: CASSVTAGARDEQFF.

The chain combines TRBV6-1 with TRBJ2-7; 11 nucleotides match TRBD1. Germline V gives CDR1 MNHNS, CDR2 SASEGT. V lost 4 bases and J lost 4; bases outside the gene matches: 9. The CDR3 runs 16 residues. The DNA for the CDR3 is TGTGCCAGCAGTGTGGGGACAGGGGGTATCTCGTACGAGCAGTACTTC. Its protein is CASSVGTGGISYEQYF.

The CDR3 DNA reads TGCAGCGTCACCCCGTGGGGGGTTTCAACTGAAGCTTTCTTT. This translates into CSVTPWGVSTEAFF. The rearrangement links TRBV29-1 to TRBJ1-1, with D possibly being TRBD1 (5 bases). Trimming shortened V by 6 bases and J by 5 bases, and 19 bases separated the two germline ends. The length of the CDR3 is 14 residues. Germline loops: CDR1 SQVTM, CDR2 ANQGSEA.

This chain connects TRBV2 to TRBJ2-1; TRBD2 agrees at 9 bases. Trimming removed 2 bases from V and 0 bases from J; junction bases left unmatched: 8. CDR1 and CDR2 from the germline V gene are SNHLY and FYNNEI. The CDR3 extends over 18 amino acids. CDR3 region: CASSERLAGPSSYNEQFF. Written as DNA, the CDR3 is TGTGCCAGCAGTGAAAGGCTAGCGGGACCGAGCTCCTACAATGAGCAGTTCTTC.

The chain carries TRBV7-2 and TRBJ2-4; perhaps TRBD2 as D (6 bases). This CDR3 comprises 13 residues. Germline V CDR1 and CDR2: SGHTA, FQGNSA. Trimming removed 5 bases from V and 9 bases from J, with 14 bases in between. The CDR3 loop is CASSPPGDVIQYF. The CDR3 DNA follows: TGTGCCAGCAGCCCCCCGGGGGATGTCATTCAGTACTTC. Full variable domain (remainder filled in from reference TRBV7-2 and TRBJ2-4): GAGVSQSPSNKVTEKGKDVELRCDPISGHTALYWYRQSLGQGLEFLIYFQGNSAPDKSGLPSDRFSAERTGGSVSTLTIQRTQQEDSAVYLCASSPPGDVIQYFGAGTRLSVL.

The chain carries TRBV7-2 and TRBJ2-5; D might be TRBD2 (6 bases). Trimming stripped 5 bases from V and 6 bases from J, with 16 bases between. Germline loops: CDR1 SGHTA, CDR2 FQGNSA. CDR3 size: 14 residues. This chain's CDR3 is CASSPQRGGQTQYF. The CDR3 DNA reads as TGTGCCAGCAGCCCCCAGAGGGGAGGACAGACCCAGTACTTC.